Each of the 3 T cell receptor beta chains below was sequenced from the same sample in a study of identical twins. TCRdb itself ran the 5' RACE reads through MiXCR, one entry per CDR3 protein. This table has around 1.7 million distinct CDR3 sequences, 25% to 35% appearing once. Sequencing was done on a sample of cord blood. These TCRs come from a newborn girl in good health.

The chain carries TRBV21-1 and TRBJ2-1. TRBV21-1 has pseudogene status. The length of the CDR3 is 11 residues. CDR3 nucleotide sequence: TGTGCCAGCACCTCTATCGATGAGCAGTTCTTC. Translation gives CASTSIDEQFF.

This chain links TRBV10-3 with TRBJ2-5, with 8 nucleotides matching TRBD2. Germline-derived CDR1 and CDR2 are ENHRY and SYGVKD. The CDR3 covers 13 residues. J lost 5 bases, V lost 5 bases, and 4 bases had no gene match. The CDR3 nucleotides read TGTGCCATCAGTCCTGGACTAGCCGAGACCCAGTACTTC. It specifies CAISPGLAETQYF.

This clonotype occurred a few times. J is TRBJ2-5 and V is TRBV2; TRBD2 aligns across 11 bases. The CDR3 is 14 residues long. CDR1 is SNHLY, CDR2 FYNNEI, per germline. V was clipped by 2 bases and J by 4 bases; unmatched bases: 0. In DNA, the CDR3 is TGTGCCAGCAGTGAACTAGCGGGAGGAGAGACCCAGTACTTC. Translation gives CASSELAGGETQYF.